This note documents a single T cell receptor (beta chain) sequence. Profiling relied on immunoSEQ multiplex PCR, and the TCRdb table lists in-frame clones only, not all of them. The sample has hundreds of thousands of clones, more than 75% seen once. The CDR3 is 16 residues long. Germline V CDR1 and CDR2: LGHDT, YNNKEL (reference sequence). The V and J ends lost 8 bases and 3 bases, in that order; junction bases with no gene match: 12. The sample is drawn from a study of blood T cell repertoires in COVID-19. Overall study: Sites across the United States, Italy and Spain contributed samples from acute and convalescent COVID-19. Sources were T cells, B-cell-depleted T cells, or PBMCs; the material itself was cDNA or gDNA.

The V and J genes are TRBV3-1 (or the pseudogene TRBV3-2) and TRBJ2-5; 10 bases line up with TRBD1. The sequenced sample was peripheral blood. The TCR originated in a woman younger than 35 who had recovered from COVID-19. The CDR3 loop reads CASADRGLTHKETQYF. DNA of the CDR3: TGTGCCAGCGCTGACAGGGGGCTAACCCACAAAGAGACCCAGTACTTC.